Listed below are T cell receptor beta chains from one sample, sequenced in a study of T cell changes during pregnancy in multiple sclerosis. The protocol was immunoSEQ multiplex PCR, while the TCRdb copy is restricted to in-frame clones and leaves out a portion. This repertoire shows 70,000 to 75,000 clones, 85% to 95% found once; its top ten account for roughly 2%. This material consisted of peripheral blood, taken in the second trimester of pregnancy. These TCRs come from a female donor in good health, enrolled as a control in a pregnancy study. The CDR3 runs from the conserved cysteine through the conserved F or W. A D gene is named only where the DNA matches it firmly. Clone sizes are given selectively: once, few, many, or a class where the clone is expanded.

CDR3 DNA	CDR3 protein	J gene	clone size	D gene	V gene
TGTGCCAGCAGCTTGGCAAGACAGGGGATGAACACTGAAGCTTTCTTT	CASSLARQGMNTEAFF	TRBJ1-1	.	TRBD1	TRBV5-5
TGCGCCAGCAGCCCTCGACAGGGTCCTAATGAAAAACTGTTTTTT	CASSPRQGPNEKLFF	TRBJ1-4	.	TRBD1	TRBV5-1
TGTGCCAGCAGGCAGGGGTGGGGGCGGACAGATACGCAGTATTTT	CASRQGWGRTDTQYF	TRBJ2-3	.	.	TRBV6-5
TGTGCCAGCTATGGGACAGGGAATAACTATGGCTACACCTTC	CASYGTGNNYGYTF	TRBJ1-2	.	TRBD1	TRBV7-2
TGTGCCAGCAGTCCACAGGGGACTAACACTGAAGCTTTCTTT	CASSPQGTNTEAFF	TRBJ1-1	.	TRBD1	TRBV27
TGTGCCAGCAGGGACGACAGTCGAGGTGACGAAAAACTGTTTTTT	CASRDDSRGDEKLFF	TRBJ1-4	.	.	TRBV6-1
TGTGCCAGCAGCCGGGACAAGGCGGCCGGGGAGCTGTTTTTT	CASSRDKAAGELFF	TRBJ2-2	.	.	TRBV7-2
TGTGCCAGCAGTGATCGTCTAGCGGGGGGGAATGAGCAGTTCTTC	CASSDRLAGGNEQFF	TRBJ2-1	.	TRBD2	TRBV6-4
TGTGCCACCCGTCGGGATCTTAACTATGGCTACACCTTC	CATRRDLNYGYTF	TRBJ1-2	.	.	TRBV19
TGTGCCAGCAGCTTGGAAGGGTCAGGGGTGAGTGTAAGCAGTCAGCCCCAGCATTTT	CASSLEGSGVSVSSQPQHF	TRBJ1-5	.	.	TRBV5-5
TGCGCCAGCAGCTTGGGGGCGGACTATGGACTGTTTTTT	CASSLGADYGLFF	TRBJ1-4	.	.	TRBV5-1
TGTGCCAGCAGCTTAGGACGGGGTGGTAATCAGCCCCAGCATTTT	CASSLGRGGNQPQHF	TRBJ1-5	.	.	TRBV7-6
TGTGCCAGTAGTGACGGGGGTTTAGCTGGAAACACCATATATTTT	CASSDGGLAGNTIYF	TRBJ1-3	.	.	TRBV19
TGTGCCAGCAGCTCGCCGGGGGCTAGCGGGGGGCTCTCCTACGAGCAGTACTTC	CASSSPGASGGLSYEQYF	TRBJ2-7	.	TRBD2	TRBV7-2
TGTGCCACCAGCGAGGGGGCCACAGATACGCAGTATTTT	CATSEGATDTQYF	TRBJ2-3	.	TRBD1	TRBV15
TGTGCCAGCAGCTTAGCTATCGGTAGCACAGATACGCAGTATTTT	CASSLAIGSTDTQYF	TRBJ2-3	.	.	TRBV7-3
TGCGCCAGCAGTCCTACAGACAGGGACTCTGGAAACACCATATATTTT	CASSPTDRDSGNTIYF	TRBJ1-3	.	TRBD1	TRBV23-1
TGTGCCAGCAGCGAGGGTATCGCGGGGATGTCACCCCTCCACTTT	CASSEGIAGMSPLHF	TRBJ1-6	.	.	TRBV9
TGTGCCTGGAGTTACGGGGGGGAGACGCAGTATTTT	CAWSYGGETQYF	TRBJ2-3	.	TRBD2	TRBV30
TGTGCCAGCAGCTTCGGACAGGTCCCTGGAAACACCATATATTTT	CASSFGQVPGNTIYF	TRBJ1-3	once	TRBD1	TRBV7-2
TGTGCCATCAGTGGGGAAGGGGGTCGGACTGAAGCTTTCTTT	CAISGEGGRTEAFF	TRBJ1-1	.	.	TRBV10-3
TGCGCCAGCAGCCAAGAGGGCTCGAGCACAGATACGCAGTATTTT	CASSQEGSSTDTQYF	TRBJ2-3	.	.	TRBV4-3
TGTGCCGGGGCAAGGGGGAGGGCAGATACGCAGTATTTT	CAGARGRADTQYF	TRBJ2-3	once	.	TRBV6-1
TGTGCCAGCTCACCAAGGGCAGGGGATAACTATGGCTACACCTTC	CASSPRAGDNYGYTF	TRBJ1-2	.	.	TRBV18
TGTGCCAGCAGCTCCAGACAGTTCAACACTGAAGCTTTCTTT	CASSSRQFNTEAFF	TRBJ1-1	.	.	TRBV7-9
TGTGCCAGCAGCTACGTCTCGACTCCGTACGAGCAGTACTTC	CASSYVSTPYEQYF	TRBJ2-7	.	.	TRBV7-9
TGCGCCAGCCGAGAGAACAGGGGCCGTGCGGTGGAAGCTTTCTTT	CASRENRGRAVEAFF	TRBJ1-1	.	TRBD1	TRBV4-1
TGCGCCAGCAGCTCCCAGGGTGTCGATGGCTACACCTTC	CASSSQGVDGYTF	TRBJ1-2	.	.	TRBV5-1
TGTGCCAGCAGCGGCAAGCGGGGGGGAAACACCGGGGAGCTGTTTTTT	CASSGKRGGNTGELFF	TRBJ2-2	.	TRBD2	TRBV9
TGTGCCAGCAGCTTTGTGCTCAGCTCCTACGAGCAGTACTTC	CASSFVLSSYEQYF	TRBJ2-7	.	.	TRBV7-8
TGTGCCAGCTCACCACCTGATACTGTGGGAGACAATGAGCAGTTCTTC	CASSPPDTVGDNEQFF	TRBJ2-1	.	.	TRBV18
TGTGCCAGCAGCGTAGTGGGGGCTTCCAATGAGCAGTTCTTC	CASSVVGASNEQFF	TRBJ2-1	.	.	TRBV9
TGTGCCAGCAGTCGACGGGGGGGCCCAGGTGAGCAGTTCTTC	CASSRRGGPGEQFF	TRBJ2-1	once	TRBD2	TRBV28
TGTGCCAGCAGTCCCTGGGAGCTTTCAAATTCACCCCTCCACTTT	CASSPWELSNSPLHF	TRBJ1-6	medium-sized	.	TRBV28
TGCGCCAGCAGCCTCTCGTCGGGGTCGGAGAAAAAACTGTTTTTT	CASSLSSGSEKKLFF	TRBJ1-4	.	.	TRBV5-1
TGTGCCAGCAGCTTGGGGACAGCGGTAGTCAAAAGAGGGATTCAGTACTTC	CASSLGTAVVKRGIQYF	TRBJ2-4	.	.	TRBV5-4
TGTGCCAGCAGCTTTAGCGGGGGGGGCGGTGAGCAGTTCTTC	CASSFSGGGGEQFF	TRBJ2-1	.	TRBD2	TRBV9
TGTGCCAGCAAGGGACTCACTGAAGCTTTCTTT	CASKGLTEAFF	TRBJ1-1	.	.	TRBV28
TGCGCCAGCAGCCAAGGCCTTACTACCCAAGAGACCCAGTACTTC	CASSQGLTTQETQYF	TRBJ2-5	.	.	TRBV4-3
TGTGCCAGCAGCTATACAGGGTCCGGGGCCAACGTCCTGACTTTC	CASSYTGSGANVLTF	TRBJ2-6	.	.	TRBV14
TGTGCCAGCAGCGCGAGACAGGGGGCTAATGAGCAGTTCTTC	CASSARQGANEQFF	TRBJ2-1	.	TRBD1	TRBV6-5
TGCGCCAGCAGCCGAGGGGGGGACAATTCACCCCTCCACTTT	CASSRGGDNSPLHF	TRBJ1-6	.	.	TRBV4-3
TGCGCCAGCAGCCAAGCCGTGGGGGCGATGGAGCAGTACTTC	CASSQAVGAMEQYF	TRBJ2-7	.	.	TRBV4-1